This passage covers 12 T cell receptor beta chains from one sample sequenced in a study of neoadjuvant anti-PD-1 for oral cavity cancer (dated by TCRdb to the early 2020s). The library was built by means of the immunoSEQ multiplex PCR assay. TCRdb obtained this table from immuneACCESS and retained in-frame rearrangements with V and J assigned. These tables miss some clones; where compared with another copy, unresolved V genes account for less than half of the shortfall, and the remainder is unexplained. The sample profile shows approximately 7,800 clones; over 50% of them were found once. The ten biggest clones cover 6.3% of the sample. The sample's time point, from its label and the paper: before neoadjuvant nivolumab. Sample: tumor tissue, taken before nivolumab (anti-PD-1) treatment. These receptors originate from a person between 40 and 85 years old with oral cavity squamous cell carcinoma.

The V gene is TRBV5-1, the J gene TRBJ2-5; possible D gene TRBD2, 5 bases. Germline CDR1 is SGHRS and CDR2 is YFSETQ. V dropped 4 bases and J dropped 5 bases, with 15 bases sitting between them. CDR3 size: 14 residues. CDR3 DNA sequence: TGCGCCAGCAGCCTATCCGGGGTAGTGGAGACCCAGTACTTC. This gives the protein CASSLSGVVETQYF.

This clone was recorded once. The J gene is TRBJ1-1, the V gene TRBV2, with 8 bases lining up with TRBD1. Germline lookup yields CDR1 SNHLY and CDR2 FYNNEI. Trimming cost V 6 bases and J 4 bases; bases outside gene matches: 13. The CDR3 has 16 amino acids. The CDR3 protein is CASRTQDRVPSTEAFF. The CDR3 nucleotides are TGTGCCAGCAGGACCCAGGACAGGGTCCCATCCACTGAAGCTTTCTTT. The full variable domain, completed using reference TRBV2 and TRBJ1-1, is EPEVTQTPSHQVTQMGQEVILRCVPISNHLYFYWYRQILGQKVEFLVSFYNNEISEKSEIFDDQFSVERPDGSNFTLKIRSTKLEDSAMYFCASRTQDRVPSTEAFFGQGTRLTVV.

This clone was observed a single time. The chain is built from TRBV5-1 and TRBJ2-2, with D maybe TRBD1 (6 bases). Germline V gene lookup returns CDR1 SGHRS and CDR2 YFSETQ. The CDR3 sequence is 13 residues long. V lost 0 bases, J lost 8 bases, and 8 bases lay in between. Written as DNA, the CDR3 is TGCGCCAGCAGCTTGGACAGGGTGGGGGAGCTGTTTTTT. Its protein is CASSLDRVGELFF.

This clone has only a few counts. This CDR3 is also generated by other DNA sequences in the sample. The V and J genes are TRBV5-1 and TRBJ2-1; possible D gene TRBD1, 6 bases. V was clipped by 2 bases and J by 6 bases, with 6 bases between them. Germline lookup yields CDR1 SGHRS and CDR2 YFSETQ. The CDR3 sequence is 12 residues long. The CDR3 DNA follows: TGCGCCAGCAGCTTAGGGGGCAATGAGCAGTTCTTC. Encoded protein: CASSLGGNEQFF. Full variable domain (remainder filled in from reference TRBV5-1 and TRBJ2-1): KAGVTQTPRYLIKTRGQQVTLSCSPISGHRSVSWYQQTPGQGLQFLFEYFSETQRNKGNFPGRFSGRQFSNSRSEMNVSTLELGDSALYLCASSLGGNEQFFGPGTRLTVL.

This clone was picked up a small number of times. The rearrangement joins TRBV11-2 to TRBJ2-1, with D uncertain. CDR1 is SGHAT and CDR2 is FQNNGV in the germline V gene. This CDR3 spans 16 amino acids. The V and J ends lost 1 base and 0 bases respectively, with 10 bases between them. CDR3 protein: CASSLGSRSSYNEQFF. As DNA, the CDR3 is TGTGCCAGCAGCTTAGGGTCACGCAGCTCCTACAATGAGCAGTTCTTC.

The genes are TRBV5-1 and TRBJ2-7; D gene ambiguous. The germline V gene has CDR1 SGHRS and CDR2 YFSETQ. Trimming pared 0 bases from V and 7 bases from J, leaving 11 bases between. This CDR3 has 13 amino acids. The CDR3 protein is CASSLVGVDEQYF. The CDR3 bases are TGCGCCAGCAGCTTGGTTGGGGTCGATGAGCAGTACTTC.

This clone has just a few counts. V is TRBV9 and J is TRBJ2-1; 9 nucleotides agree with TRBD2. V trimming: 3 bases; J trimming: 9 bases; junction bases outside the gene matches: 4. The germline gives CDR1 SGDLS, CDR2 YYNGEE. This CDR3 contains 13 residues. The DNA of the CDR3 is TGTGCCAGCAGCGGGTCGCGGGAGGGTGAGCAGTTCTTC. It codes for CASSGSREGEQFF.

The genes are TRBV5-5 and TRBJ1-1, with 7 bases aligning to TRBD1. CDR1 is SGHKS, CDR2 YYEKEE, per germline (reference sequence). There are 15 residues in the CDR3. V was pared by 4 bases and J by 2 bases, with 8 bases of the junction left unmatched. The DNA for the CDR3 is TGTGCCAGCAGCCTTTATGACAGGGCCAACACTGAAGCTTTCTTT. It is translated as CASSLYDRANTEAFF.

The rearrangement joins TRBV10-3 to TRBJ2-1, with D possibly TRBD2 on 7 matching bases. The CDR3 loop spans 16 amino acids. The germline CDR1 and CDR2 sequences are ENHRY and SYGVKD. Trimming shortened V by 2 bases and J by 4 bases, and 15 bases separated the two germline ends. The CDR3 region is CAISETSGGLYNEQFF. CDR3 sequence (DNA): TGTGCCATCAGTGAGACCTCGGGGGGCCTATACAATGAGCAGTTCTTC.

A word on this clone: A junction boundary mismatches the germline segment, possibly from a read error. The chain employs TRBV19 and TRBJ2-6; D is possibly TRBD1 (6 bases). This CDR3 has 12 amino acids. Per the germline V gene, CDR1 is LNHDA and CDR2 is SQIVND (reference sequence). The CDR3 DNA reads TGTGCCAGTAGCAGGGGCGCCAGCGTCCTGACTTTC. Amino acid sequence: CASSRGASVLTF.

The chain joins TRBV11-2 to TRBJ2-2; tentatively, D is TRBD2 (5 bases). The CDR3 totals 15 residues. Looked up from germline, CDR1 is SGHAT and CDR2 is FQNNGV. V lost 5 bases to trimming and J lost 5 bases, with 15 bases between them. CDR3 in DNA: TGTGCCAGCAGCACCCGGGCCCGGACTACCGGGGAGCTGTTTTTT. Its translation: CASSTRARTTGELFF.

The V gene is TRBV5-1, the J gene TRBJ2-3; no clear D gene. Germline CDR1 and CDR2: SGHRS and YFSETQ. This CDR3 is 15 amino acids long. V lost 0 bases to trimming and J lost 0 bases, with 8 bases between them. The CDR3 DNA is TGCGCCAGCAGCTTGGACGGACGCAGCACAGATACGCAGTATTTT. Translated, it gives CASSLDGRSTDTQYF.